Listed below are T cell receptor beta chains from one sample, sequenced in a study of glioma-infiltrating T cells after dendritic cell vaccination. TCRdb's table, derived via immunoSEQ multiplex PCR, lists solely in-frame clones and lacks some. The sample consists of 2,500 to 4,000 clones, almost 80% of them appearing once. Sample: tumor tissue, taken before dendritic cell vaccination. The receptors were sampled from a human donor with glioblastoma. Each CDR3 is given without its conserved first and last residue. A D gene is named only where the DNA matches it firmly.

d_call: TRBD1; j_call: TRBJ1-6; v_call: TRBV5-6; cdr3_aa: ASSLDGTGDNSPLH
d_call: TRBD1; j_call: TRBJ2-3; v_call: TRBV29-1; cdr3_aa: SSRTGAAVTDTQY
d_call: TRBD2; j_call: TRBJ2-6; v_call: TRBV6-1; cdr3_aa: ASSEAVAGASGANVLT
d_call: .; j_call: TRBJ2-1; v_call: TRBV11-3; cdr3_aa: ASSLGGSTYNEQF
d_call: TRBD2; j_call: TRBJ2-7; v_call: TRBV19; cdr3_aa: ASSINSGGSSEQY
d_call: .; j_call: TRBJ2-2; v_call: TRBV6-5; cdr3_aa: ASSYSGFDGELF
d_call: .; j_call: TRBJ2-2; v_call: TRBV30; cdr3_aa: ACHFGGELF
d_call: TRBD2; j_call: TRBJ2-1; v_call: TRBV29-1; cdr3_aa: SVIAGVAYNEQF
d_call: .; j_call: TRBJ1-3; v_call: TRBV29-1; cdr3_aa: SVVTGPSGNTIY
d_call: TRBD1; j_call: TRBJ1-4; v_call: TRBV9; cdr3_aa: ASSETGGNTNEKLF
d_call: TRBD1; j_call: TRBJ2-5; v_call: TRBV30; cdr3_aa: AWSVGTGGLGETQY
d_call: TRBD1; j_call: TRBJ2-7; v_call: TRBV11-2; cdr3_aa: ASSSGQGAYEQY
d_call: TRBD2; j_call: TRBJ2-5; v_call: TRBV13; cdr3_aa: ASSSSSGGLGETQY
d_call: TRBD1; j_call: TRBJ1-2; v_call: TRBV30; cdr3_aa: AWSQPGTGNYGYT
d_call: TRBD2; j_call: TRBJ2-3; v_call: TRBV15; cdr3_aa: ATSREKRGGADTQY
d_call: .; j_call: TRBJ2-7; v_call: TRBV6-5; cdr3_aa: ASRKGSYEQY
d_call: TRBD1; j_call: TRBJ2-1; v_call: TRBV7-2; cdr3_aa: ASSAHQGADNEQF
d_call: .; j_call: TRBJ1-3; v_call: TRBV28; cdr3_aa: ASSLSGSSGNTIY
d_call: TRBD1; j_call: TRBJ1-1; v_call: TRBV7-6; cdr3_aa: ASSFRRGQGPTF
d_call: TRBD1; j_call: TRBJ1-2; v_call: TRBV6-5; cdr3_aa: ASSYLNRGQGYGYT
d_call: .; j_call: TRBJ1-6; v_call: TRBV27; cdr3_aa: ASSFQGTYNSPLH
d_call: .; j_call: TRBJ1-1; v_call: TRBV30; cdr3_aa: AWSLRVGGEAF
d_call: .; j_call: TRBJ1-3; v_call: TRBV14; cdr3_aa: ASSVPPGNTIY
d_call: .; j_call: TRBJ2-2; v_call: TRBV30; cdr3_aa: AWSLLSGELF
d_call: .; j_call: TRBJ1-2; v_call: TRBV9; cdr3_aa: ASSRLGQASYGYT
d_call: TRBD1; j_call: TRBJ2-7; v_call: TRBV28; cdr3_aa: ASSTPGTGVLHEQY
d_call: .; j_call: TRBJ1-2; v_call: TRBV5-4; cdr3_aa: ASSQVSSGFYGYT
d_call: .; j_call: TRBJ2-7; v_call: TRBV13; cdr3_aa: ASSLGVYEQY
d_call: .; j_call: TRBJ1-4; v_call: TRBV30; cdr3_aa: AWSGGGPQEKLF
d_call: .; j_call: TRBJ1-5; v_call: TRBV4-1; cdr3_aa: ASSQDYPYNQPQH
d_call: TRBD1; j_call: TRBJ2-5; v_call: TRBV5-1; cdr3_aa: ASSLGTGAETQY
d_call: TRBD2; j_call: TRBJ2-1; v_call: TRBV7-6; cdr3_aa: ASSSSGVRTNEQF